This TCR beta chain originates from a study of cytomegalovirus exposure and HLA in healthy donors. This clone occurred a few times. This CDR3 is 15 amino acids long. J lost 6 bases, V lost 2 bases, and 4 bases had no gene match. Germline CDR1 is PRHDT and CDR2 is FYEKMQ (reference sequence). Both 60 Vbeta primers and 13 Jbeta primers went into the PCR. Sequencing was performed with immunoSEQ multiplex PCR; in TCRdb, only in-frame clones are kept and a portion is missing. The sample yields some 110,000 clones, roughly two thirds seen once. The V and J genes are TRBV13 and TRBJ2-1, with 10 bases that match TRBD2. Sequences were obtained from PBMCs. The sequence derives from a female donor in good health and CMV-seronegative. CDR3 in DNA: TGTGCCAGCAGCTTATTGGCTAGCGGGAGCAATGAGCAGTTCTTC. It specifies CASSLLASGSNEQFF.